This TCR beta chain comes out of a study of beta chain features in type 1 diabetes (dated by TCRdb to 2017 to 2018). Looking at the study overall: No differences in mean age, gender distribution, total cell number or subset yield were found between patients and healthy donors. Across all samples, some 99 million sorted cells were examined, and cell number per subset correlated strongly with RNA yield. The study compared the TCRB repertoires of sorted circulating CD4+ T cell subsets in recently diagnosed type 1 diabetes patients with those in matched healthy donors. Whereas all 30 or so donors provided naive and central memory subsets, regulatory and stem cell-like memory subsets were isolated from just 8 patients and about 8 healthy donors. Findings and caveats that apply to the study as a whole: Because cDNA rather than genomic DNA was sequenced, highly expressing activated cells could have been over-represented, although no difference in activation and CD3 levels was found between groups. PCR may preferentially amplify shorter templates, but because patient and control samples were amplified and corrected together, any resulting skew would affect both groups equally. Patients with type 1 diabetes made fewer insertions and deleted more nucleotides at VDJ recombination sites, implying thymic rearrangement abnormalities. Only small numbers of individuals were included in the HLA sub-analyses, which left unresolved whether HLA type had any influence on TCRB rearrangement. Naive, central memory and regulatory TCRB repertoires appeared to be more alike among patients than among healthy donors. Type 1 diabetes patients showed a moderate but significant shortening of TCRB CDR3 length in all four CD4+ subsets.

The entire isolated RNA was reverse transcribed using the High Capacity cDNA Reverse Transcription Kit, and thus expressed TCRB transcripts were sequenced. Deep immunoSEQ sequencing was performed on naive, central memory and regulatory T cell samples, with an average of about 4 million total reads per sample. Sorted cells were lysed in RLT buffer and RNA was extracted with DNase-treated RNeasy Micro or Mini kits, depending on cell number. To prevent cross-contamination, every cell subset was processed on its own, while patient and healthy donor samples were processed together. The immunoSEQ multiplex PCR was used to amplify TCRB sequences from cDNA, generating 87-bp fragments that spanned the CDR3 region. Amplicons were sequenced on the Illumina HiSeq platform. The paper's processing steps were these. PCR bias was corrected computationally using synthetic template baselines, and reads within Hamming distance 2 were collapsed, with unmergeable singletons discarded. Reads were aligned against IMGT so that V, D and J genes, CDR3 length and insertions or deletions at six rearrangement sites could be assigned. Within each subset, clonotype counts were normalized to sorted cell number, and only after that were true diversity and Gini coefficients computed with the tcR R package. The overlap coefficient, calculated on TCRB nucleotide sequences, was used to measure repertoire sharing. As a proxy for the pre-selection repertoire, out-of-frame TCRB sequences from naive cells were analyzed. The table comes from immuneACCESS by way of TCRdb, which keeps in-frame sequences with V and J called. Part of the clones is missing from these tables; in studies checked, under half for an unresolved V gene and the rest for unknown reasons. V and J calls and clone size come straight from that table; D and trimming were deduced from the DNA. The sample contains roughly 220,000 clones, 15% to 20% of them found a single time. Of the sample, roughly 0.08% is held by the ten largest clones.

V was cut back by 4 bases and J by 0 bases, leaving a gap of 3 bases between them. Taken from the germline V gene (reference sequence), the CDR1 and CDR2 loops are GTSNPN and SVGIG. Including the terminal cysteine and phenylalanine, the CDR3 comprises 12 residues. Solely the CDR3 DNA is kept, with 36 bases framed from the first base. From each donor, a single peripheral blood sample of around 120 mL on average was drawn into heparinised tubes. Naive, central memory, regulatory and stem cell-like memory CD4+ T cells were sorted on a BD FACSAria II using a panel including CD45RO, CCR7, CD25, CD127, CD95 and CD27. All sorted populations exceeded 95% purity. PBMCs were isolated immediately by Lymphoprep density gradient centrifugation and stained directly without culture. Samples were stained and sorted in pairs, with one healthy donor and one patient per experiment, so that batch effects were minimized.

A remark on this clone: Its specific antigen is unknown. Base qualities are not at hand, and no much larger clone is one base apart.

Recombination linked TRBV30 to TRBJ2-2, with the D gene too uncertain to name. The sequencing sample was made of naive CD4+ T cells from blood. The meaning of the sample's cell subset or site label: true naive CD4+ T cells. This TCR was sampled from a man between 25 and 39 years old with type 1 diabetes. DNA sequence: TGTGCCTGGAACTCGAACACCGGGGAGCTGTTTTTT. This translates into CAWNSNTGELFF.